This passage covers 5 T cell receptor beta chains from one sample sequenced in a study of blood T cell repertoires in COVID-19. Sequencing was performed with immunoSEQ multiplex PCR; in TCRdb, only in-frame clones are kept and a portion is missing. The table has 200,000 to 300,000 clones, 75% to 90% seen once. Sequences were obtained from PBMCs or T cells enriched from blood (not recorded which). The receptors here all came from a man aged 50 to 59 who had been exposed to COVID-19.

The chain couples TRBV19 to TRBJ2-2; no clear D. V was clipped by 6 bases and J by 6 bases, with 14 bases between them. This CDR3 has 14 residues. Germline CDR1 and CDR2: LNHDA and SQIVND (reference sequence). The CDR3 bases are TGTGCCAGTAGCAACAAGAGAACAGCCGGGGAGCTGTTTTTT. It is translated as CASSNKRTAGELFF.

J is TRBJ2-3 and V is TRBV5-1; 9 bases map to TRBD1. V trimming: 3 bases; J trimming: 2 bases; junction bases outside the gene matches: 4. Germline V gene lookup returns CDR1 SGHRS and CDR2 YFSETQ. The CDR3 extends over 15 amino acids. The CDR3 protein is CASSSGQGFTDTQYF. The DNA of the CDR3 is TGCGCCAGCAGCTCCGGACAGGGGTTCACAGATACGCAGTATTTT.

V gene TRBV5-1 combines with J gene TRBJ2-1; D not resolved. V lost 0 bases to trimming and J lost 8 bases, with 12 bases between them. This CDR3 region has 14 residues. The germline V gene encodes CDR1 SGHRS and CDR2 YFSETQ. In DNA form, the CDR3 reads TGCGCCAGCAGCTTGGCGGGTCGAACGGATGAGCAGTTCTTC. Translation: CASSLAGRTDEQFF.

V is TRBV10-3 and J is TRBJ2-2, with 10 positions matching TRBD2. Germline V CDR1 and CDR2: ENHRY, SYGVKD. The trim removed 3 bases at V and 5 bases at J, leaving 6 bases unmatched. There are 16 residues in the CDR3. DNA of the CDR3: TGTGCCATCAGTGAAACGTGGACTAGCGGAACCGGGGAGCTGTTTTTT. This sequence encodes CAISETWTSGTGELFF.

The rearrangement uses TRBV30 and TRBJ1-2; D not certain. Germline assignment: CDR1 GTSNPN and CDR2 SVGIG (reference sequence). The V gene lost 2 bases and the J gene lost 0 bases, with 7 bases spanning the gap. The CDR3 covers 13 residues. The CDR3 bases are TGTGCCTGGAGTATATTTACTAACTATGGCTACACCTTC. Residues: CAWSIFTNYGYTF.